This T cell receptor (beta chain) was captured in a study of T cell responses to AZD1222 COVID-19 vaccine. Across the whole study: Second-dose recipients at about 4 or about 12 weeks were treated as one pooled group.

Clones were read by immunoSEQ multiplex PCR, and TCRdb kept only the in-frame ones, dropping some. The data show 120,000 or so clones, approximately 90% seen once. Whole-study results and caveats: Spike regions recognized by vaccine-associated CD4 TCRs spanned the protein, led by 160-218 and 743-854. No repertoire was sampled before or during the peak T cell response, only after it. Donors were largely white British and mainly female; clonal diversity was possibly underestimated.

Of note for this clone: Its antigen is not known.

The germline CDR1 and CDR2 sequences are SGHDT and YYEEEE. CDR3 length equals 13 residues. V was cut by 6 bases and J by 6 bases, with 14 bases left in between. The specimen comprised peripheral blood, sampled on day 0 of AZD1222 vaccination. This chain joins TRBV5-6 and TRBJ2-3, with unresolved D. The clonotype comes from an adult in good health. The CDR3 region is CASTLDEGDTQYF. DNA of the CDR3: TGTGCCAGCACCCTCGATGAAGGTGATACGCAGTATTTT.